Listed below are T cell receptor beta chains from one sample, sequenced in a study of T cells expressing NK-cell markers. From its re-call of the 5' RACE reads, TCRdb lists each CDR3 protein once, without DNA. Its table lists 550,000 or so distinct CDR3 sequences. The source material was blood T cells: a sorted CD56 or NKG2C T cell subset, CD4+ or CD8+ T cells, or bulk PBMC T cells (not recorded which). These receptors came from a man between 18 and 29 years old in good health. Each CDR3 is given with its conserved first and last residue.

TRBJ2-1 | TRBV15 | 15 | CATSKGQGPMNEQFF
TRBJ2-5 | TRBV7-2 | 16 | CASSYDATSGRETQYF
TRBJ2-5 | TRBV7-9 | 13 | CASSFQDWETQYF
TRBJ2-7 | TRBV18 | 15 | CASSPLVRNSYEQYF
TRBJ2-1 | TRBV29-1 | 11 | CSLAGYNEQFF
TRBJ2-7 | TRBV24-1 | 13 | CATSVEGINEQYF
TRBJ1-1 | TRBV10-3 | 16 | CATGGEARLQKTEAFF
TRBJ2-7 | TRBV12-3/TRBV12-4 | 16 | CASRKTVIDGSYEQYF
TRBJ2-1 | TRBV7-9 | 15 | CASSLDRLLKNEQFF
TRBJ2-3 | TRBV25-1 | 16 | CASSESGHPSTDTQYF
TRBJ2-1 | TRBV19 | 17 | CASSIAGTASRNNEQFF
TRBJ2-3 | TRBV6-1 | 15 | CASTPLAGRTDTQYF
TRBJ2-7 | TRBV10-3 | 13 | CAISEQSITPQYF
TRBJ2-5 | TRBV27 | 15 | CASSSGTSGGETQYF
TRBJ1-3 | TRBV7-6 | 15 | CASSLGYGSGNTIYF
TRBJ2-1 | TRBV12-3/TRBV12-4 | 16 | CASTLGGTSSYNEQFF
TRBJ2-3 | TRBV5-1 | 13 | CASSLRDSGTQYF
TRBJ2-1 | TRBV28 | 11 | CASSEEGEQFF
TRBJ2-5 | TRBV7-8 | 16 | CASSLALSGGLKTQYF
TRBJ2-1 | TRBV28 | 15 | CASSFSGRIGNEQFF
TRBJ1-2 | TRBV7-2 | 17 | CASSLPGTGRLNYGYTF
TRBJ2-7 | TRBV28 | 15 | CASRVIRDRIYEQYF
TRBJ1-1 | TRBV6-5 | 17 | CASSYSRSGTRYTEAFF
TRBJ2-7 | TRBV2 | 15 | CATSKAAHSSYEQYF
TRBJ1-5 | TRBV11-2 | 14 | CASSWGQPNQPQHF
TRBJ1-2 | TRBV6-5 | 16 | CASSYGREVGNYGYTF
TRBJ2-7 | TRBV11-1 | 15 | CASTDPGLVSPEQYF
TRBJ1-1 | TRBV3-1 | 11 | CASSQGIESFF
TRBJ1-2 | TRBV5-1 | 14 | CASSPGTLNYGYTF
TRBJ2-1 | TRBV7-6 | 15 | CASSLRRESRNEQFF
TRBJ2-3 | TRBV4-2 | 17 | CASSQDWSLLSTDTQYF
TRBJ1-2 | TRBV5-1 | 15 | CASSLEPGQWNGYTF
TRBJ2-7 | TRBV21-1 | 14 | CASSKGESGYEQYF
TRBJ1-3 | TRBV12-3/TRBV12-4 | 14 | CASSRQSLGNTIYF
TRBJ1-6 | TRBV12-3/TRBV12-4 | 14 | CASSLGVRNSPLHF
TRBJ2-5 | TRBV7-8 | 16 | CASSLDPLAGGETQYF
TRBJ2-1 | TRBV7-9 | 17 | CASSLDRLALISNEQFF
TRBJ1-1 | TRBV30 | 11 | CAWGGPAEAFF